Included here is one T cell receptor beta chain sequence, with context. What antigen it recognizes has not been identified. No much larger clone is present one base from it, and per-base qualities are unavailable. Collaborating institutions collected whole blood in K2EDTA tubes following their own protocols. Collaborator samples were shipped for TCRbeta analysis as frozen whole blood, isolated PBMCs, or DNA extracted from either sample type. The source of the sample is a study of blood T cell repertoires in COVID-19 (dated by TCRdb to 2020 to 2022). Context from the whole study: Collaborator samples came from the United States, Italy and Spain and covered acute and convalescent phases of COVID-19. The prospective study material was composed of cDNA or gDNA derived from T cells, B-cell-depleted T cells, or PBMCs. The dataset comprised deeply sampled blood TCRbeta repertoires from subjects exposed to, actively infected with, or recovered from COVID-19. Where HLA class I and class II types were available, the types were taken from metadata supplied by the sample provider, not from assay-based typing. The samples were drawn from the first 160 participants of the ongoing ImmuneRACE study and from 950 to 1,500 subjects provided by 6 global collaborators. The sample metadata nearly always contained a de-identified subject ID, COVID-19 status, age in years and sex. A freely available public database, intended as a resource for researchers studying the immune response to SARS-CoV-2, is where the repertoires were released. Results and caveats for the whole study, not just this receptor: The quantity of clinical and demographic metadata differed by source and by participant and was supplied without curation.

The immunoSEQ Assay, a bias-controlled multiplex PCR, was used to amplify TCRbeta CDR3 regions from genomic DNA. Turning to the authors' computational methods: The number of nucleated cells in each sample was estimated from the amplification of reference gene primers within the assay. To quantify the absolute abundance of each unique TCRbeta CDR3 rearrangement, sequence reads were collapsed and filtered. For each sample, productive Simpson clonality was calculated by taking the square root of Simpson's diversity index across productive rearrangements. Held by TCRdb, this immuneACCESS table contains in-frame sequences only and omits some clones. Under half of the omission traces to an unresolved V gene where checked; the cause of the rest is unknown. From that table come the V and J calls and clone size; the DNA was used to work out D and trimming. This sample gives about 270,000 clones in total; roughly 84% of them show up just once. The leading ten clones occupy around 3.2% of the sample.

Taken from the germline V gene, the CDR1 and CDR2 loops are MDHEN and SYDVKM. Clipping removes 5 bases from V and 3 bases from J, with 4 as the unmatched junction base count. Reading from cysteine to phenylalanine, the CDR3 counts 14 amino acids. The CDR3 DNA has 42 bases and is translated from base 1. Sequenced input: peripheral blood. The chain joins TRBV28 to TRBJ2-7; TRBD1 matches 10 bases in the middle. The TCR was taken from a woman between 18 and 30 years old with acute or convalescent COVID-19. DNA sequence: TGTGCCAGCAGTGAGGACAGGGGGATCTACGAGCAGTACTTC. It codes for CASSEDRGIYEQYF. The variable domain in full, with residues beyond the CDR3 obtained from the reference TRBV28 and TRBJ2-7 genes, is DVKVTQSSRYLVKRTGEKVFLECVQDMDHENMFWYRQDPGLGLRLIYFSYDVKMKEKGDIPEGYSVSREKKERFSLILESASTNQTSMYLCASSEDRGIYEQYFGPGTRLTVT.